A selection of T cell receptor beta chains follows, all from one sample in a study of technical replicates of blood from a few donors. The protocol was immunoSEQ multiplex PCR, while the TCRdb copy is restricted to in-frame clones and leaves out a portion. The sample consists of approximately 81,000 clones, approximately 96% of them appearing once. Sequencing was carried out using T cells isolated from PBMCs. These receptors all stem from a human donor in good health. CDR3s include the opening cysteine and the closing phenylalanine or tryptophan. A D gene is named only where the DNA matches it firmly. A clone size is listed for some rows: how often the clone was seen (once, few, many), or a class if it is expanded.

TRBJ2-4	TRBD2	.	TRBV2	TGTGCCAGCAGCGAGGGGAGGGGAGACATTCAGTACTTC	CASSEGRGDIQYF
TRBJ1-1	.	.	TRBV7-3	TGTGCCAGCAGCTTAAAGGGGCTGAACACTGAAGCTTTCTTT	CASSLKGLNTEAFF
TRBJ2-3	TRBD1	.	TRBV5-1	TGCGCCAGCAGCTTGGTGGGACAGGGGGAGGCCGGGGATACGCAGTATTTT	CASSLVGQGEAGDTQYF
TRBJ2-7	.	.	TRBV11-2	TGTGCCAGCAGCTTAGGGCCACAGGGCTACGAGCAGTACTTC	CASSLGPQGYEQYF
TRBJ2-5	TRBD2	.	TRBV2	TGTGCCAGCCTAGCGGGAGATCGTGAGACCCAGTACTTC	CASLAGDRETQYF
TRBJ1-2	.	.	TRBV2	TGTGCCAGCAGTGAGGTCAGAGGGTTTGGCTACACCTTC	CASSEVRGFGYTF
TRBJ1-5	.	.	TRBV23-1	TGCGCCAGCAGGCCCCCAGGGATCTTAGGCAATCAGCCCCAGCATTTT	CASRPPGILGNQPQHF
TRBJ2-5	TRBD1	.	TRBV5-5	TGTGCCAGCAGCTCACTGGACAGGGAAGAGACCCAGTACTTC	CASSSLDREETQYF
TRBJ2-5	.	.	TRBV2	TGTGCCAGCAACTCCCCTAACTGGCGGCCCCAAGAGACCCAGTACTTC	CASNSPNWRPQETQYF
TRBJ2-3	.	once	TRBV30	TGTGCCTGGAAACTAGGGCCTGAAGGGACGCAGTATTTT	CAWKLGPEGTQYF
TRBJ1-5	TRBD1	.	TRBV30	TGTGCCTGGAGTCCGTTCGACAGGGCCTCCAATCAGCCCCAGCATTTT	CAWSPFDRASNQPQHF
TRBJ1-5	.	.	TRBV25-1	TGTGCCAGCATTGGGCCACAAGAAGGTCAGCCCCAGCATTTT	CASIGPQEGQPQHF
TRBJ2-1	TRBD1	once	TRBV20-1	TGCAGTGCTTTACAGGGGTCTGAGCAGTTCTTC	CSALQGSEQFF
TRBJ1-2	.	.	TRBV30	TGTGCCTGGAGTTACCAGGATGGCTACACCTTC	CAWSYQDGYTF
TRBJ1-5	TRBD1	.	TRBV19	TGTGCCACCTCACAGGGGAAATCTAGCAATCAGCCCCAGCATTTT	CATSQGKSSNQPQHF
TRBJ2-5	TRBD1	.	TRBV7-9	TGTGCCAGCAGCTTACTGACAGGGGGCCGGGAGACCCAGTACTTC	CASSLLTGGRETQYF
TRBJ1-1	.	.	TRBV2	TGTGCCAGCAGTGAATTGGACAGAAAAGCTTTCTTT	CASSELDRKAFF
TRBJ2-7	.	.	TRBV6-4	TGTGCCAGCAGCCCGACGGGAATTGAAGACGAGCAGTACTTC	CASSPTGIEDEQYF
TRBJ2-3	TRBD2	.	TRBV4-2	TGTGCCAGCAGCCAAGATCTGTTGGGGGGGGATACGCAGTATTTT	CASSQDLLGGDTQYF
TRBJ2-7	.	.	TRBV28	TGTGCCAGCAGGCCCGGCAGGGACACCTACTACGAGCAGTACTTC	CASRPGRDTYYEQYF
TRBJ1-1	TRBD1	.	TRBV27	TGTGCCAGCAGTCCCGGACAGGGGGTACCCACTGAAGCTTTCTTT	CASSPGQGVPTEAFF
TRBJ1-1	TRBD1	once	TRBV19	TGTGCCAGTAGTCGAGGACAGGTTTTAATGAACACTGAAGCTTTCTTT	CASSRGQVLMNTEAFF
TRBJ2-1	TRBD1	.	TRBV6-5	TGTGCCAGCAGTTACGATCCGGGACAGGGGTACAATGAGCAGTTCTTC	CASSYDPGQGYNEQFF
TRBJ1-1	.	.	TRBV5-1	TGCGCCAGCAGCGTCGGGTGGGGGCGAATGGGCACTGAAGCTTTCTTT	CASSVGWGRMGTEAFF
TRBJ1-2	.	.	TRBV5-6	TGTGCCAGCAGCCCCGAGGGCCCAGGAGCAGCGAATGGCTACACCTTC	CASSPEGPGAANGYTF
TRBJ2-1	.	once	TRBV11-1	TGTGCCAGCCAGGATCTATCCTACAATGAGCAGTTCTTC	CASQDLSYNEQFF
TRBJ2-2	.	.	TRBV10-3	TGTGCCATCAGTAGAAGAGGCATCGCGAACACCGGGGAGCTGTTTTTT	CAISRRGIANTGELFF
TRBJ1-1	.	.	TRBV4-1	TGCGCCAGCAGCCAAGATGGGCGATCGAACACTGAAGCTTTCTTT	CASSQDGRSNTEAFF
TRBJ2-7	.	.	TRBV5-1	TGCGCCAGCAGCTTGTTGCCCGAGCTACCCTCCTACGAGCAGTACTTC	CASSLLPELPSYEQYF